Each of the 30 T cell receptor beta chains below was sequenced from the same sample in a study of cytomegalovirus exposure and HLA in healthy donors. 13 Jbeta primers and 60 Vbeta primers were used for the PCR. Libraries were prepared by immunoSEQ multiplex PCR; TCRdb keeps only in-frame clonotypes and omits some of them. Of some 150,000 clones in the sample, about 64% were seen once. The sequenced sample consisted of PBMCs. These receptors all come from a woman aged 25-40 years in good health and CMV-seropositive.

V gene TRBV28 combines with J gene TRBJ2-5, with D uncertain. Germline V gene lookup returns CDR1 MDHEN and CDR2 SYDVKM. V was cut by 2 bases and J by 5 bases, with 9 bases left in between. The CDR3 runs to 13 residues. CDR3: CASSLTGWETQYF. Written as DNA, the CDR3 is TGTGCCAGCAGTTTAACCGGTTGGGAGACCCAGTACTTC.

The chain couples TRBV5-8 to TRBJ2-6, with a tentative D call TRBD2 (5 bases). This CDR3 region has 14 residues. The V and J ends lost 3 bases and 2 bases respectively, with 6 bases between them. CDR1 is SGHTS and CDR2 is YDEGEE in the germline V gene. The CDR3 coding sequence is TGTGCCAGCAGCTCCGGGGCTGGGGCCAACGTCCTGACTTTC. Protein: CASSSGAGANVLTF.

The chain is built from TRBV2 and TRBJ1-2; TRBD1 agrees at 7 bases. The CDR3 is 15 residues long. Trimming at V came to 1 base and at J to 4 bases, leaving 6 bases not matched to a gene. The germline V gene has CDR1 SNHLY and CDR2 FYNNEI. The CDR3 here is CASSEGEGGVYGYTF. CDR3 coding DNA: TGTGCCAGCAGTGAAGGTGAAGGGGGCGTCTATGGCTACACCTTC.

The chain couples TRBV25-1 to TRBJ2-3; the match to TRBD2 covers 8 bases. Per germline, CDR1 MGHDK and CDR2 SYGVNS. V shed 4 bases and J 5 bases; nucleotides not matched to a gene: 5. The CDR3 sequence is 14 residues long. The CDR3 region has the DNA TGTGCCAGCAGTGCTGCGGGGGGCCGAGATACGCAGTATTTT. Residues: CASSAAGGRDTQYF.

This clone occurred a few times. This sequence joins TRBV11-2 and TRBJ2-1; 16 bases agree with TRBD2. The germline V gene has CDR1 SGHAT and CDR2 FQNNGV. The length of the CDR3 is 17 residues. With V trimmed by 3 bases and J by 7 bases, 6 bases remained unmatched. Written as DNA, the CDR3 is TGTGCCAGCAGCTTGGGGACTAGCGGGGGGGCTGTGAATGAGCAGTTCTTC. Its protein is CASSLGTSGGAVNEQFF.

There are a few counts of this clone. The J gene is TRBJ1-3, the V gene TRBV7-2; weak D call: TRBD1 (5 bases). Trimming removed 0 bases from V and 4 bases from J, with 25 bases in between. CDR3 length: 20 residues. The germline gives CDR1 SGHTA, CDR2 FQGNSA. The CDR3 protein is CASSLAPGGGTSRRGNTIYF. CDR3 bases: TGTGCCAGCAGCTTAGCCCCTGGGGGGGGGACTTCCCGACGAGGAAACACCATATATTTT.

V usage is TRBV29-1 and J usage is TRBJ2-3, with TRBD1 matching 7 bases. Germline CDR1 reads SQVTM; CDR2 reads ANQGSEA. The trim removed 2 bases at V and 1 base at J, leaving 3 bases unmatched. This CDR3 has 14 residues. The CDR3 spells CSVERDRGTDTQYF. In DNA, the CDR3 is TGCAGCGTTGAACGGGACAGAGGCACAGATACGCAGTATTTT.

The chain is built from TRBV30 and TRBJ1-5; 10 nucleotides line up with TRBD1. This CDR3 spans 16 amino acids. The trim removed 0 bases at V and 4 bases at J, leaving 6 bases unmatched. The germline V gene has CDR1 GTSNPN and CDR2 SVGIG (reference sequence). As DNA, the CDR3 is TGTGCCTGGAGTGTAAACTGGGACAGGGGTAATCAGCCCCAGCATTTT. This encodes CAWSVNWDRGNQPQHF.

This clone has more than one count but fewer than ten. This chain joins TRBV6-5 and TRBJ1-2, with 9 positions matching TRBD1. The CDR3 contains 13 residues. Trimming removed 2 bases from V and 7 bases from J; junction bases left unmatched: 2. CDR1 MNHEY and CDR2 SVGAGI come from the germline V gene. The CDR3 loop is CASSYNRGLGYTF. CDR3 DNA: TGTGCCAGCAGTTACAACAGGGGGCTTGGCTACACCTTC.

The chain combines TRBV30 with TRBJ2-5; 12 nucleotides align to TRBD1. Matching the DNA end better, TRBJ2-7 makes the J call doubtful. Per the germline V gene, CDR1 is GTSNPN and CDR2 is SVGIG (reference sequence). CDR3 length equals 18 residues. The CDR3 nucleotides are TGTGCCTGGATGCCCCCGTCCCGGGACAGGGGGCGCGGATACGAGCAGTACTTC. It encodes CAWMPPSRDRGRGYEQYF.

The chain couples TRBV14 to TRBJ1-5; D may be TRBD1 (6 bases). This CDR3 has 21 amino acids. Germline V gene data show CDR1 as SGHDN and CDR2 as FVKESK. V was clipped by 0 bases and J by 0 bases, with 24 bases between them. This CDR3 is CASSQDVWYRTDSYSNQPQHF. DNA of the CDR3: TGTGCCAGCAGCCAAGATGTATGGTATAGGACAGACTCTTATAGCAATCAGCCCCAGCATTTT.

The V call is TRBV28, the J call TRBJ2-2, with D maybe TRBD2 (5 bases). The CDR3 sequence is 15 residues long. V shed 5 bases and J shed 2 bases, with 12 bases lying between them. CDR1 and CDR2 (germline): MDHEN, SYDVKM. The CDR3 DNA reads as TGTGCCAGCAGTCCCCGGACTGTAAACACCGGGGAGCTGTTTTTT. Its protein product is CASSPRTVNTGELFF.

In this sample, this clone turned up a few times. The chain has TRBV18 and TRBJ2-1, with 13 bases that match TRBD2. The V and J ends lost 10 bases and 12 bases, in that order; junction bases with no gene match: 9. The germline V gene encodes CDR1 KGHSH and CDR2 LQKENI. This CDR3 is built from 13 residues. The CDR3 coding sequence is TGTGCCACCTCCGGGACTAGCGGGATTGTGCAGTTCTTC. It codes for CATSGTSGIVQFF.

This clone was detected a few times. The chain employs TRBV11-2 and TRBJ2-3; the D is unclear. Trimming removed 0 bases at V and 8 bases at J, with 9 bases between. Germline V lookup: CDR1 SGHAT, CDR2 FQNNGV. The CDR3 is 13 amino acids. CDR3 amino acids: CASSLEGPGTQYF. The CDR3 nucleotides are TGTGCCAGCAGCTTAGAGGGTCCGGGTACGCAGTATTTT.

V usage is TRBV4-1 and J usage is TRBJ2-1; maybe TRBD1 (5 bases). Germline V gene data show CDR1 as MGHRA and CDR2 as YSYEKL. Trimming took off 3 bases at V and 4 bases at J, with 10 bases between the two ends. The CDR3 length is 14 residues. Here the CDR3 DNA reads TGCGCCAGCAGCCAGAGACAGTTGTACAATGAGCAGTTCTTC. Translating gives CASSQRQLYNEQFF.

CDR3 loop: CASSPTGQGMGYGYTF. The CDR3, as DNA: TGTGCCAGCTCACCAACGGGACAGGGGATGGGGTATGGCTACACCTTC. The genes are TRBV18 and TRBJ1-2, with 10 bases identical to TRBD1. Germline V gene lookup returns CDR1 KGHSH and CDR2 LQKENI. V dropped 2 bases and J dropped 5; count of bases not matched to a gene: 8. CDR3 length equals 16 residues.

The J gene is TRBJ1-4, the V gene TRBV6-1; 7 nucleotides match TRBD1. From germline, CDR1 is MNHNS and CDR2 SASEGT. The CDR3 runs 14 residues. V lost 3 bases, J lost 7 bases, and 5 bases stayed unmatched. In DNA form, the CDR3 reads TGTGCCAGCAGTGATTTAGGGGGCGGTGAAAAACTGTTTTTT. It is translated as CASSDLGGGEKLFF.

The V and J genes are TRBV6-6 and TRBJ2-7; maybe TRBD1 (6 bases). Germline V gene lookup returns CDR1 MNHNY and CDR2 SVGAGI (reference sequence). This CDR3 has 15 residues. Trimming left V 3 bases short and J 3 bases short, with 15 bases between. The CDR3 coding sequence is TGTGCCAGCAGTTATAGTCGTGGGACACTCTACGAGCAGTACTTC. This gives the protein CASSYSRGTLYEQYF.

The rearrangement joins TRBV19 to TRBJ2-2; tentative D call: TRBD2 (5 bases). Trimming took 5 bases from V and 1 from J, leaving 11 bases between them. This CDR3 has 15 amino acids. The germline gives CDR1 LNHDA, CDR2 SQIVND (reference sequence). DNA of the CDR3: TGTGCCAGTAGTGGGTATAGCGAGAACACCGGGGAGCTGTTTTTT. Protein sequence: CASSGYSENTGELFF.

The CDR3 bases are TGTGCCAGCAGTGACAGACAGGGGTCCAATGAGCAGTTCTTC. This gives the protein CASSDRQGSNEQFF. V gene TRBV6-4 combines with J gene TRBJ2-1, with 8 bases that match TRBD1. CDR1 is MRHNA, CDR2 SNTAGT, per germline. V lost 2 bases, J lost 6 bases, and 3 bases stayed unmatched. This CDR3 is built from 14 residues.

V and J are TRBV7-8 and TRBJ1-2; 10 positions agree with TRBD1. The CDR3 covers 15 residues. The germline V gene encodes CDR1 SGHVS and CDR2 FQNEAQ. The V and J ends lost 2 bases and 2 bases, in that order; junction bases with no gene match: 2. The CDR3 here is CASSLTGQGNYGYTF. Here the CDR3 DNA reads TGTGCCAGCAGCTTAACGGGACAGGGGAACTATGGCTACACCTTC.

This clone was seen just once. The chain couples TRBV13 to TRBJ2-3; 8 bases agree with TRBD1. Germline V lookup: CDR1 PRHDT, CDR2 FYEKMQ (reference sequence). The CDR3 has 17 residues. Trimming took 4 bases from V and 4 from J; bases not matched to a gene: 13. DNA for the CDR3: TGTGCCAGCAGCTCGACGGAGACAGGGGACCTCTCAGATACGCAGTATTTT. Amino acid sequence: CASSSTETGDLSDTQYF.

This sequence joins TRBV7-9 and TRBJ2-7; 9 nucleotides agree with TRBD2. The ends lost 5 bases at V and 0 bases at J; junction bases unmatched: 2. Germline values: CDR1 SEHNR, CDR2 FQNEAQ (reference sequence). This CDR3 comprises 14 residues. The CDR3 protein is CASSRTSDSYEQYF. CDR3 nucleotide sequence: TGTGCCAGCAGCCGGACTAGCGACTCCTACGAGCAGTACTTC.

The V and J genes are TRBV7-9 and TRBJ2-7; D unresolved. With 2 bases removed from V and 3 bases from J, the gap between germline ends came to 14 bases. This CDR3 contains 15 residues. Per germline, CDR1 SEHNR and CDR2 FQNEAQ (reference sequence). The CDR3 DNA reads TGTGCCAGCAGCTTAAGTGCCGAGTTCGACTACGAGCAGTACTTC. The encoded protein is CASSLSAEFDYEQYF.

V usage is TRBV5-1 and J usage is TRBJ2-5; TRBD2 agrees at 9 bases. The ends lost 2 bases at V and 2 bases at J; junction bases unmatched: 7. Germline-derived CDR1 and CDR2 are SGHRS and YFSETQ. CDR3 length equals 16 residues. The CDR3 DNA sequence: TGCGCCAGCAGCTTTATGTCCAGCGGGGGGCAAGAGACCCAGTACTTC. This translates into CASSFMSSGGQETQYF.

V and J are TRBV10-3 and TRBJ1-6; a weak D match, TRBD1 (5 bases). Deletions cut 6 bases from V and 10 bases from J, with 16 bases between. Germline loops: CDR1 ENHRY, CDR2 SYGVKD. This CDR3 contains 14 residues. The CDR3 protein is CAISGTAGGSPLHF. CDR3 nucleotides: TGTGCCATCAGCGGGACGGCCGGGGGGTCACCCCTCCACTTT.

The chain uses TRBV28 and TRBJ1-5, with D hard to call. The CDR3 covers 11 residues. The germline CDR1 and CDR2 sequences are MDHEN and SYDVKM. V was shortened by 6 bases and J by 5 bases, with 5 bases between the two germline ends. The DNA of the CDR3 is TGTGCCAGCAGCTTCGATCAGCCCCAGCATTTT. Its protein product is CASSFDQPQHF.

V and J are TRBV9 and TRBJ2-5; the match to TRBD1 covers 7 bases. Trimming took 4 bases from V and 3 from J; bases not matched to a gene: 6. CDR3 length: 14 residues. CDR1 is SGDLS, CDR2 YYNGEE, per germline. Here the CDR3 DNA reads TGTGCCAGCAGCTACTGGGACAGCAAAGAGACCCAGTACTTC. Protein: CASSYWDSKETQYF.

This clone showed up just a few times. This chain uses TRBV5-6 with TRBJ1-1; 8 nucleotides align to TRBD1. Germline values: CDR1 SGHDT, CDR2 YYEEEE. CDR3 size: 19 residues. The V and J ends lost 4 bases and 1 base, in that order; junction bases with no gene match: 18. The chain's CDR3 is CASSKLTGQGLIKNTEAFF. CDR3 nucleotides: TGTGCCAGCAGCAAACTTACCGGACAGGGCCTTATTAAGAACACTGAAGCTTTCTTT.

This chain joins TRBV6-6 and TRBJ1-2, with D unresolved. This CDR3 has 16 residues. Germline assignment: CDR1 MNHNY and CDR2 SVGAGI (reference sequence). V dropped 6 bases and J dropped 2 bases, with 19 bases sitting between them. CDR3 sequence (DNA): TGTGCCAGCAGCCCACTGGGAGGAACGACCAACTATGGCTACACCTTC. Its protein is CASSPLGGTTNYGYTF.